A selection of T cell receptor beta chains follows, all from one sample in a study of T cells in Graves' hyperthyroidism and ophthalmopathy. TCRdb analysed the multiplex PCR reads with MiXCR anew, one entry per CDR3 protein. The top ten clones hold 15% of a sample with a few hundred thousand distinct CDR3 sequences, around 18% of them seen once. Sequencing input: blood. These TCRs come from a woman aged 40 to 50 with Graves' ophthalmopathy. Both conserved end residues are trimmed from each CDR3. A D gene is named only where the DNA matches it firmly.

v_call	j_call	d_call	cdr3_aa
TRBV27	TRBJ1-5	-	ASSRPGVDQPQH
TRBV6-5	TRBJ2-2	TRBD2	ASSYSEAGGSTGELF
TRBV27	TRBJ2-2	TRBD2	ASLWTGRGTGELF
TRBV5-6	TRBJ1-2	-	ASCLLGGNDGYT
TRBV3-1	TRBJ2-7	-	ASSLATSSYEQY
TRBV27	TRBJ1-5	TRBD1	ASKSRGQINQPQH
TRBV12-3/TRBV12-4	TRBJ1-1	TRBD1	ASTFTGGTEAF
TRBV28	TRBJ2-7	TRBD2	ASSLLGTSGSYEQY
TRBV6-2/TRBV6-3	TRBJ2-2	TRBD2	ASSYYRTSGRKNTGELF
TRBV20-1	TRBJ2-7	TRBD2	SALRGDGTSGDSYEQY
TRBV5-5	TRBJ2-4	-	ASSEGSSIQY
TRBV7-8	TRBJ1-1	-	ASSFQGITEAF
TRBV7-2	TRBJ1-1	TRBD1	ASSPQGRHTEAF
TRBV18	TRBJ2-5	-	ASSPVASQETQY
TRBV2	TRBJ2-5	-	ASREDRQETQY
TRBV11-2	TRBJ2-7	TRBD2	ASSPGTSRRTQY
TRBV11-3	TRBJ2-6	-	ASSPSGSANVLT
TRBV7-2	TRBJ1-5	-	ASSLRGHLYQPQH
TRBV6-2/TRBV6-3	TRBJ2-7	-	ASTTGTSYEQY
TRBV28	TRBJ2-2	TRBD1	ASSGYRGTNTGELF
TRBV6-1	TRBJ1-2	-	ASGVMNGYT
TRBV12-3/TRBV12-4	TRBJ2-3	-	AIRESTDTQY
TRBV29-1	TRBJ1-1	-	SVGMSGTEAF
TRBV12-3/TRBV12-4	TRBJ2-7	-	ASSSFGTAYEQY
TRBV6-6	TRBJ1-5	-	ASSYLSRVPAIRFDQPQH
TRBV5-1	TRBJ1-1	TRBD1	ASSPIGTGGRRTEAF
TRBV20-1	TRBJ1-5	-	SASRAGVSNQPQH
TRBV30	TRBJ1-1	-	AWSKDAEAF
TRBV19	TRBJ2-4	TRBD2	ASSIGLAGGLAKNIQY
TRBV28	TRBJ2-5	TRBD2	ASSAPGLGQETQY
TRBV7-2	TRBJ2-5	-	ASSPRGGGMGPETQY